These T cell receptor beta chains were read from a single sample in a study of blood T cell repertoires in COVID-19. The protocol was immunoSEQ multiplex PCR, while the TCRdb copy is restricted to in-frame clones and leaves out a portion. The sample lists some 240,000 clones, 80% to 85% seen once, with 3.4% in the top ten. Sequencing was done on a sample of PBMCs or T cells enriched from blood (not recorded which). Receptors were obtained from a man aged 45-65 years who had recovered from COVID-19. Both conserved end residues are part of each CDR3. A D gene is named only where the DNA matches it firmly. Size is stated for part of the rows, as once, few or many counts, or as a class when the clone is expanded.

d_call: TRBD1
clone_size: NA
v_call: TRBV2
j_call: TRBJ1-5
cdr3_aa: CASGETGVFNQPQHF
cdr3_nt: TGTGCCAGCGGCGAGACAGGGGTTTTCAATCAGCCCCAGCATTTT

d_call: NA
clone_size: once
v_call: TRBV3-1/TRBV3-2
j_call: TRBJ1-6
cdr3_aa: CASSQVSRGSPLHF
cdr3_nt: TGTGCCAGCAGCCAAGTATCCAGGGGCTCACCCCTCCACTTT

d_call: TRBD1
clone_size: NA
v_call: TRBV5-1
j_call: TRBJ2-7
cdr3_aa: CASSLTGGNYEQYF
cdr3_nt: TGCGCCAGCTCTTTGACAGGGGGAAATTACGAGCAGTACTTC

d_call: TRBD1
clone_size: NA
v_call: TRBV30
j_call: TRBJ1-1
cdr3_aa: CAWRGGDRLNTEAFF
cdr3_nt: TGTGCCTGGAGAGGTGGGGACAGGCTGAACACTGAAGCTTTCTTT

d_call: TRBD1
clone_size: NA
v_call: TRBV5-1
j_call: TRBJ1-5
cdr3_aa: CASSEGQVSNQPQHF
cdr3_nt: TGCGCCAGCAGCGAAGGACAGGTTAGCAATCAGCCCCAGCATTTT

d_call: NA
clone_size: NA
v_call: TRBV5-1
j_call: TRBJ1-1
cdr3_aa: CASSLVAGGAGSILDTEAFF
cdr3_nt: TGCGCCAGCAGCTTGGTGGCGGGGGGCGCGGGTAGTATATTGGACACTGAAGCTTTCTTT

d_call: TRBD1
clone_size: NA
v_call: TRBV29-1
j_call: TRBJ1-2
cdr3_aa: CSVARDRANYGYTF
cdr3_nt: TGCAGCGTTGCCCGGGACAGGGCCAACTATGGCTACACCTTC

d_call: NA
clone_size: NA
v_call: TRBV5-1
j_call: TRBJ2-4
cdr3_aa: CASSFSEGGNIQYF
cdr3_nt: TGCGCCAGCAGCTTTTCCGAGGGGGGGAACATTCAGTACTTC

d_call: NA
clone_size: NA
v_call: TRBV5-1
j_call: TRBJ1-2
cdr3_aa: CASSLLLRNYGYTF
cdr3_nt: TGCGCCAGCAGCTTGTTGCTCAGGAACTATGGCTACACCTTC

d_call: TRBD2
clone_size: NA
v_call: TRBV18
j_call: TRBJ2-2
cdr3_aa: CASSPMPPTSGNTGELFF
cdr3_nt: TGTGCCAGCTCACCGATGCCGCCGACTAGCGGGAACACCGGGGAGCTGTTTTTT

d_call: NA
clone_size: NA
v_call: TRBV4-3
j_call: TRBJ2-7
cdr3_aa: CASSQEGGRSSEQYF
cdr3_nt: TGCGCCAGCAGCCAAGAGGGTGGGAGGTCTTCCGAGCAGTACTTC

d_call: TRBD1
clone_size: few
v_call: TRBV2
j_call: TRBJ1-1
cdr3_aa: CASSPGTGYEAFF
cdr3_nt: TGTGCCAGCAGCCCCGGGACAGGATATGAAGCTTTCTTT

d_call: NA
clone_size: NA
v_call: TRBV2
j_call: TRBJ1-1
cdr3_aa: CASSELETEAFF
cdr3_nt: TGTGCCAGCAGTGAACTTGAGACTGAAGCTTTCTTT

d_call: NA
clone_size: NA
v_call: TRBV6-5
j_call: TRBJ2-6
cdr3_aa: CASSLGTGANVLTF
cdr3_nt: TGTGCCAGCAGTCTCGGGACTGGGGCCAACGTCCTGACTTTC

d_call: TRBD2
clone_size: NA
v_call: TRBV6-5
j_call: TRBJ2-4
cdr3_aa: CASSRREGLNIQYF
cdr3_nt: TGTGCCAGCAGTAGGCGGGAGGGTTTAAACATTCAGTACTTC

d_call: TRBD1
clone_size: NA
v_call: TRBV28
j_call: TRBJ2-7
cdr3_aa: CASSFQGALYEQYF
cdr3_nt: TGTGCCAGCAGTTTTCAGGGGGCATTATACGAGCAGTACTTC

d_call: TRBD1
clone_size: once
v_call: TRBV5-6
j_call: TRBJ2-2
cdr3_aa: CASSLGQGARGTGELFF
cdr3_nt: TGTGCCAGCAGCTTGGGGCAGGGGGCTCGGGGCACCGGGGAGCTGTTTTTT

d_call: TRBD2
clone_size: few
v_call: TRBV6-2/TRBV6-3
j_call: TRBJ2-1
cdr3_aa: CASSPSLPSTSGRFEQFF
cdr3_nt: TGTGCCAGCAGTCCATCCCTTCCCAGTACTAGCGGGAGATTTGAGCAGTTCTTC

d_call: TRBD2
clone_size: NA
v_call: TRBV2
j_call: TRBJ2-1
cdr3_aa: CASRGGFEQFF
cdr3_nt: TGTGCCAGCCGGGGGGGTTTCGAGCAGTTCTTC

d_call: NA
clone_size: NA
v_call: TRBV6-1
j_call: TRBJ2-7
cdr3_aa: CASSKVQWVEAYEQYF
cdr3_nt: TGTGCCAGCAGTAAAGTCCAGTGGGTCGAGGCCTACGAGCAGTACTTC

d_call: TRBD1
clone_size: NA
v_call: TRBV24-1
j_call: TRBJ1-1
cdr3_aa: CATSASGPGGLTEAFF
cdr3_nt: TGTGCCACCAGTGCCTCAGGTCCAGGGGGGCTGACTGAAGCTTTCTTT

d_call: NA
clone_size: NA
v_call: TRBV7-2
j_call: TRBJ1-2
cdr3_aa: CASSLDVIGYTF
cdr3_nt: TGTGCCAGCAGCTTAGATGTCATTGGCTACACCTTC

d_call: TRBD1
clone_size: NA
v_call: TRBV18
j_call: TRBJ1-1
cdr3_aa: CASSPPDRNRLNTEAFF
cdr3_nt: TGTGCCAGCTCACCCCCGGACAGGAATAGGTTGAACACTGAAGCTTTCTTT

d_call: NA
clone_size: NA
v_call: TRBV6-5
j_call: TRBJ1-1
cdr3_aa: CASSSAGVNTEAFF
cdr3_nt: TGTGCCAGCAGTTCAGCAGGGGTGAACACTGAAGCTTTCTTT

d_call: TRBD1
clone_size: NA
v_call: TRBV5-8
j_call: TRBJ2-5
cdr3_aa: CASSPQGDRGETQYF
cdr3_nt: TGTGCCAGCAGTCCGCAGGGGGACAGGGGTGAGACCCAGTACTTC

d_call: NA
clone_size: NA
v_call: TRBV12-5
j_call: TRBJ2-3
cdr3_aa: CASGLDRSTDTQYF
cdr3_nt: TGTGCTAGTGGTTTGGACAGGAGCACAGATACGCAGTATTTT

d_call: NA
clone_size: NA
v_call: TRBV11-3
j_call: TRBJ2-7
cdr3_aa: CASSPSSPGEQYF
cdr3_nt: TGTGCCAGCAGCCCAAGCTCTCCTGGCGAGCAGTACTTC

d_call: NA
clone_size: NA
v_call: TRBV5-1
j_call: TRBJ1-1
cdr3_aa: CASSLDPTARQAFF
cdr3_nt: TGCGCCAGCAGCTTGGACCCGACAGCAAGGCAAGCTTTCTTT

d_call: NA
clone_size: NA
v_call: TRBV30
j_call: TRBJ2-2
cdr3_aa: CAWSGTAPGELFF
cdr3_nt: TGTGCCTGGAGCGGGACTGCGCCCGGGGAGCTGTTTTTT

d_call: TRBD2
clone_size: NA
v_call: TRBV5-1
j_call: TRBJ2-7
cdr3_aa: CASSLSFLTSGRASSYEQYF
cdr3_nt: TGCGCCAGCAGCTTGAGCTTTTTGACTAGCGGGAGGGCGAGCTCCTACGAGCAGTACTTC

d_call: TRBD1
clone_size: NA
v_call: TRBV11-2
j_call: TRBJ2-4
cdr3_aa: CASSLDLPGQGNLAKNIQYF
cdr3_nt: TGTGCCAGCAGCCTAGATCTTCCGGGACAGGGTAATTTAGCCAAAAACATTCAGTACTTC

d_call: NA
clone_size: NA
v_call: TRBV7-9
j_call: TRBJ1-1
cdr3_aa: CASSGQRDTEAFF
cdr3_nt: TGTGCCAGCAGTGGACAGAGGGACACTGAAGCTTTCTTT

d_call: NA
clone_size: NA
v_call: TRBV24-1
j_call: TRBJ2-1
cdr3_aa: CATSDAPDEQFF
cdr3_nt: TGTGCCACCAGTGATGCCCCAGATGAGCAGTTCTTC

d_call: TRBD2
clone_size: NA
v_call: TRBV4-1
j_call: TRBJ2-2
cdr3_aa: CASSQVSGAYTGELFF
cdr3_nt: TGCGCCAGCAGCCAAGTTAGCGGGGCCTACACCGGGGAGCTGTTTTTT

d_call: TRBD1
clone_size: NA
v_call: TRBV18
j_call: TRBJ1-1
cdr3_aa: CASSGGTGHVNTEAFF
cdr3_nt: TGTGCCAGCTCGGGTGGGACAGGGCACGTGAACACTGAAGCTTTCTTT

d_call: NA
clone_size: NA
v_call: TRBV7-8
j_call: TRBJ2-7
cdr3_aa: CASSPRGSPSYEQYF
cdr3_nt: TGTGCCAGCAGCCCGCGCGGCAGCCCTTCCTACGAGCAGTACTTC

d_call: TRBD2
clone_size: NA
v_call: TRBV7-2
j_call: TRBJ2-1
cdr3_aa: CASSSPGLGINEQFF
cdr3_nt: TGTGCCAGCAGCTCACCGGGACTAGGCATCAATGAGCAGTTCTTC

d_call: TRBD1
clone_size: NA
v_call: TRBV24-1
j_call: TRBJ2-7
cdr3_aa: CATSDPGTGDYEQYF
cdr3_nt: TGTGCCACCAGTGACCCCGGGACAGGGGACTACGAGCAGTACTTC

d_call: TRBD1
clone_size: NA
v_call: TRBV28
j_call: TRBJ1-2
cdr3_aa: CASSLSSALQDRGYGYTF
cdr3_nt: TGTGCCAGCAGTTTAAGCTCCGCCTTACAGGACAGGGGTTATGGCTACACCTTC

d_call: NA
clone_size: few
v_call: TRBV19
j_call: TRBJ2-1
cdr3_aa: CASSLWANNEQFF
cdr3_nt: TGTGCCAGTAGTTTGTGGGCCAACAATGAGCAGTTCTTC

d_call: TRBD1
clone_size: NA
v_call: TRBV18
j_call: TRBJ1-3
cdr3_aa: CASSSIGQASGNTIYF
cdr3_nt: TGTGCCAGCTCATCGATCGGACAGGCCTCTGGAAACACCATATATTTT

d_call: TRBD1
clone_size: NA
v_call: TRBV27
j_call: TRBJ1-5
cdr3_aa: CASSGTGVNQPQHF
cdr3_nt: TGTGCCAGTAGCGGGACAGGGGTCAATCAGCCCCAGCATTTT

d_call: NA
clone_size: NA
v_call: TRBV5-1
j_call: TRBJ2-7
cdr3_aa: CASSSGPGVHEQYF
cdr3_nt: TGCGCCAGCAGCTCAGGGCCCGGCGTCCACGAGCAGTACTTC

d_call: TRBD1
clone_size: NA
v_call: TRBV15
j_call: TRBJ1-2
cdr3_aa: CATSRDTGQGFPHYGYTF
cdr3_nt: TGTGCCACCAGCAGAGACACCGGACAGGGCTTCCCCCACTATGGCTACACCTTC

d_call: TRBD2
clone_size: NA
v_call: TRBV28
j_call: TRBJ2-7
cdr3_aa: CASSSFGGGPYEQYF
cdr3_nt: TGTGCCAGCAGTTCCTTCGGGGGGGGCCCCTACGAGCAGTACTTC

d_call: NA
clone_size: NA
v_call: TRBV9
j_call: TRBJ2-1
cdr3_aa: CASSVAGIMVWNEQFF
cdr3_nt: TGTGCCAGCAGCGTAGCAGGGATCATGGTATGGAATGAGCAGTTCTTC

d_call: TRBD1
clone_size: NA
v_call: TRBV18
j_call: TRBJ2-5
cdr3_aa: CASSPLRTGIDLQETQYF
cdr3_nt: TGTGCCAGCTCACCATTACGGACAGGGATTGATCTCCAAGAGACCCAGTACTTC

d_call: TRBD2
clone_size: few
v_call: TRBV28
j_call: TRBJ2-1
cdr3_aa: CASSPRRWASGGNEQFF
cdr3_nt: TGTGCCAGCAGTCCCCGTCGTTGGGCTAGCGGGGGCAATGAGCAGTTCTTC

d_call: TRBD1
clone_size: NA
v_call: TRBV30
j_call: TRBJ1-4
cdr3_aa: CAWSLDRGNEKLFF
cdr3_nt: TGTGCCTGGAGTTTGGACAGGGGCAATGAAAAACTGTTTTTT

d_call: NA
clone_size: NA
v_call: TRBV18
j_call: TRBJ2-3
cdr3_aa: CASSQGSTDTQYF
cdr3_nt: TGTGCCAGCTCCCAGGGGTCCACAGATACGCAGTATTTT

d_call: NA
clone_size: NA
v_call: TRBV21-1
j_call: TRBJ2-5
cdr3_aa: CASSKVGRIPRETQYF
cdr3_nt: TGTGCCAGCAGCAAAGTGGGGCGGATTCCGAGGGAGACCCAGTACTTC

d_call: NA
clone_size: NA
v_call: TRBV28
j_call: TRBJ2-1
cdr3_aa: CASQTPGPGRINEQFF
cdr3_nt: TGTGCCAGCCAGACCCCAGGGCCCGGACGTATCAATGAGCAGTTCTTC